This T cell receptor (beta chain) is drawn from a study of T-cell memory formation after mild COVID-19. About the research overall: The TCR clusters were mostly specific to one donor.

A single record per CDR3 protein comes from TCRdb applying MiXCR to the 5' RACE reads. Found here are tens of thousands of distinct CDR3 sequences, approximately 15% of them singletons; the top ten hold roughly 30%. The germline CDR1 and CDR2 sequences are MGHRA and YSYEKL. This CDR3 has 16 amino acids. Trimming shortened V by 2 bases and J by 7 bases, and 15 bases separated the two germline ends. The TCR sequence derives from an adult woman who had mild COVID-19 (a few samples of this study predate the infection). Cell type and time point are not known. The specimen sequenced was PBMCs or a T cell subset sorted from them (not recorded which). This sequence joins TRBV4-1 and TRBJ1-6; the D is unclear. CDR3 protein: CASSQPSKGANSPLHF. CDR3 bases: TGCGCCAGCAGCCAACCCTCAAAGGGCGCGAATTCACCCCTCCACTTT.